The next 25 T cell receptor beta chains were all read from a single sample in a study of STAT5B mutations in CD4+ large granular lymphocyte leukemia. Method: immunoSEQ multiplex PCR; TCRdb's copy keeps in-frame clones and lacks some. The table lists 20,000 or so clones, around 76% of them singletons, with roughly 8.6% in the top ten. Sequencing was performed on CD4+ T cells from blood buffy coats. The receptors were sampled from a human donor in good health.

The chain's CDR3 is CASSRGGQNTGELFF. The CDR3 region has the DNA TGTGCCAGCAGCCGGGGGGGACAGAACACCGGGGAGCTGTTTTTT. The V gene is TRBV5-4, the J gene TRBJ2-2, with 8 positions matching TRBD2. This CDR3 contains 15 residues. Germline V CDR1 and CDR2: SGHNT, YYREEE (reference sequence). The junction had 3 bases not matched to a gene; V was cut back by 4 bases and J by 1 base.

The J gene is TRBJ2-5, the V gene TRBV11-2; D gene unclear. The germline V and J ends were trimmed by 6 bases and 7 bases, with 18 bases remaining between them. This CDR3 is built from 14 residues. CDR1 is SGHAT, CDR2 FQNNGV, per germline. CDR3 residues: CASSPTPDRGTQYF. CDR3 nucleotide sequence: TGTGCCAGCAGTCCAACCCCAGATCGCGGGACCCAGTACTTC.

The rearrangement uses TRBV19 and TRBJ2-5; D possibly corresponds to TRBD2 (6 bases). This CDR3 is built from 16 residues. V was shortened by 0 bases and J by 1 base, with 12 bases between the two germline ends. The germline V gene encodes CDR1 LNHDA and CDR2 SQIVND (reference sequence). This chain's CDR3 is CASSIEHWGVQETQYF. CDR3 nucleotides: TGTGCCAGTAGTATAGAACACTGGGGGGTCCAAGAGACCCAGTACTTC.

The chain has TRBV28 and TRBJ1-2, with a tentative D call TRBD1 (5 bases). V was trimmed by 6 bases and J by 2 bases, leaving 13 bases between them. Per the germline V gene, CDR1 is MDHEN and CDR2 is SYDVKM. This CDR3 is 14 amino acids long. This chain's CDR3 is CASSPGRPNYGYTF. DNA for the CDR3: TGTGCCAGCAGCCCGGGGCGGCCGAACTATGGCTACACCTTC.

V and J are TRBV5-1 and TRBJ2-1; D may be TRBD2 (6 bases). The CDR3 is 15 residues long. CDR1 is SGHRS and CDR2 is YFSETQ in the germline V gene. V lost 4 bases and J lost 7, with 18 bases in between. The CDR3 nucleotides read TGCGCCAGCAGCCCAGGGCAGCCGGGAGTGAATGAGCAGTTCTTC. This sequence encodes CASSPGQPGVNEQFF. Complete variable domain (other parts from reference TRBV5-1 and TRBJ2-1): KAGVTQTPRYLIKTRGQQVTLSCSPISGHRSVSWYQQTPGQGLQFLFEYFSETQRNKGNFPGRFSGRQFSNSRSEMNVSTLELGDSALYLCASSPGQPGVNEQFFGPGTRLTVL.

This clone occurred once. This chain joins TRBV28 and TRBJ1-6; TRBD1 agrees at 7 bases. The CDR3 totals 15 residues. V gave up 6 bases and J gave up 11 bases; unmatched junction bases: 13. Germline CDR1 reads MDHEN; CDR2 reads SYDVKM. The CDR3 sequence: CASSLLQGGGPPLHF. The DNA for the CDR3 is TGTGCCAGCAGCCTACTTCAGGGGGGCGGGCCACCCCTCCACTTT.

This sequence joins TRBV11-2 and TRBJ1-4, with D hard to call. The CDR3 is made up of 15 amino acids. Germline-derived CDR1 and CDR2 are SGHAT and FQNNGV. The V gene lost 0 bases and the J gene lost 1 base, with 6 bases spanning the gap. The chain's CDR3 is CASSLEGKTNEKLFF. CDR3 DNA: TGTGCCAGCAGCTTAGAAGGGAAAACTAATGAAAAACTGTTTTTT.

The J gene is TRBJ2-2, the V gene TRBV30; 8 nucleotides agree with TRBD1. The CDR3 is made up of 16 amino acids. The trim removed 8 bases at V and 2 bases at J, leaving 13 bases unmatched. Germline assignment: CDR1 GTSNPN and CDR2 SVGIG (reference sequence). In nucleotides, the CDR3 is TGTGCCCGCGATAAGCTGGACAGGGCTAACACCGGGGAGCTGTTTTTT. Its translation is CARDKLDRANTGELFF.

This chain connects TRBV5-1 to TRBJ1-2, with 8 bases identical to TRBD1. This CDR3 is 14 amino acids long. V shed 3 bases, J shed 6 bases, and the junction held 7 bases outside the gene matches. The germline CDR1 and CDR2 sequences are SGHRS and YFSETQ. This CDR3 is CASSSLDRGNGYTF. DNA of the CDR3: TGCGCCAGCAGCTCCCTAGACAGGGGAAATGGCTACACCTTC.

The chain carries TRBV6-5 and TRBJ2-6; no clear D gene. The CDR3 extends over 15 amino acids. Trimming took 6 bases from V and 0 from J, leaving 9 bases between them. Germline V lookup: CDR1 MNHEY, CDR2 SVGAGI. In DNA form, the CDR3 reads TGTGCCAGCAGGAAGGCCAACTCTGGGGCCAACGTCCTGACTTTC. Its translation: CASRKANSGANVLTF.

This clone has only a few counts. The chain combines TRBV28 with TRBJ2-4, with TRBD1 as a possible D gene (5 bases). V dropped 2 bases and J dropped 5 bases, with 7 bases sitting between them. Germline CDR1 is MDHEN and CDR2 is SYDVKM. The CDR3 contains 13 residues. CDR3 nucleotide sequence: TGTGCCAGCAGTTTACAGGGTGAAAACATTCAGTACTTC. It translates to CASSLQGENIQYF.

A single count supports this clone. V and J are TRBV4-2 and TRBJ2-1; 10 bases fit TRBD2. CDR1 LGHNA and CDR2 YNFKEQ come from the germline V gene. The CDR3 runs 18 residues. The V gene end was trimmed by 1 base and the J gene end by 5 bases; junction bases not matched to a gene: 11. Here the CDR3 DNA reads TGTGCCAGCAGCCAAGTACTAGCGGGACCGGCCAGGGACAATGAGCAGTTCTTC. This encodes CASSQVLAGPARDNEQFF.

This clone was detected only once. The rearrangement links TRBV6-1 to TRBJ2-5, with D possibly TRBD1 on 6 matching bases. This CDR3 comprises 15 residues. The V gene lost 7 bases and the J gene lost 1 base, with 16 bases spanning the gap. The V gene's germline CDR1 is MNHNS and CDR2 SASEGT. CDR3 sequence (DNA): TGTGCCAGCACCCTCAACAGGGCGGGCCAAGAGACCCAGTACTTC. It yields the protein CASTLNRAGQETQYF.

The J gene is TRBJ2-7, the V gene TRBV7-2; perhaps D is TRBD1 or TRBD2 (5 bases each). Germline CDR1 and CDR2: SGHTA and FQGNSA. V dropped 5 bases and J dropped 2 bases, with 10 bases sitting between them. CDR3 length: 13 residues. The chain's CDR3 is CASSRDPAYEQYF. DNA for the CDR3: TGTGCCAGCAGCCGGGACCCTGCCTACGAGCAGTACTTC.

Of note for this clone: The sample holds other DNA sequences that translate to the same CDR3. This chain links TRBV7-2 with TRBJ2-1; 10 positions match TRBD2. The CDR3 covers 15 residues. Germline CDR1 is SGHTA and CDR2 is FQGNSA. The V and J ends lost 5 bases and 2 bases, in that order; junction bases with no gene match: 3. CDR3 DNA: TGTGCCAGCAGCGCCAGCGGGGGGGCCTACAATGAGCAGTTCTTC. It specifies CASSASGGAYNEQFF.

The J gene is TRBJ2-3, the V gene TRBV7-2; 12 bases fit TRBD2. With V trimmed by 5 bases and J by 1 base, 4 bases remained unmatched. This CDR3 contains 16 residues. Germline loops: CDR1 SGHTA, CDR2 FQGNSA. The CDR3 region is CASSPWTSGGTDTQYF. The CDR3 DNA is TGTGCCAGCAGCCCGTGGACTAGCGGGGGCACAGATACGCAGTATTTT. Full variable domain (outside the CDR3, taken from reference TRBV7-2 and TRBJ2-3): GAGVSQSPSNKVTEKGKDVELRCDPISGHTALYWYRQSLGQGLEFLIYFQGNSAPDKSGLPSDRFSAERTGGSVSTLTIQRTQQEDSAVYLCASSPWTSGGTDTQYFGPGTRLTVL.

This clone was picked up one time. The rearrangement links TRBV7-2 to TRBJ2-3; D is tentatively TRBD1 or TRBD2 (5 bases each). Germline V gene lookup returns CDR1 SGHTA and CDR2 FQGNSA. CDR3 length: 13 amino acids. The V end lost 0 bases, the J end lost 6 bases, and 7 bases lay between the germline ends. CDR3 region: CASSLAWGDTQYF. The CDR3 nucleotides read TGTGCCAGCAGCTTAGCGTGGGGGGATACGCAGTATTTT.

The CDR3 region has the DNA TGCGCCAGCAGCTTGGACGGGGGAGAGGGCAAAAACATTCAGTACTTC. Its translation: CASSLDGGEGKNIQYF. The chain recombines TRBV5-1 with TRBJ2-4, with D possibly being TRBD2 (6 bases). The CDR3 has 16 amino acids. Germline V gives CDR1 SGHRS, CDR2 YFSETQ. V shed 0 bases and J shed 3 bases, with 13 bases lying between them.

V gene TRBV15 combines with J gene TRBJ2-3; D possibly corresponds to TRBD2 (5 bases). Germline-derived CDR1 and CDR2 are LNHNV and YYDKDF (reference sequence). V lost 1 base to trimming and J lost 6 bases, with 17 bases between them. This CDR3 is 16 amino acids long. The CDR3 sequence is CATSRGDSVPSDTQYF. CDR3 nucleotides: TGTGCCACCAGCAGAGGTGATAGCGTTCCGTCGGATACGCAGTATTTT.

J is TRBJ1-2 and V is TRBV5-4; TRBD1 aligns across 10 bases. With 2 bases clipped from V and 4 bases from J, the junction kept 11 bases outside the gene matches. The CDR3 runs to 17 residues. Germline V lookup: CDR1 SGHNT, CDR2 YYREEE (reference sequence). DNA for the CDR3: TGTGCCAGCAGCTTCCGGGACAGGGGTAGTCGTGGCTATGGCTACACCTTC. Amino acid sequence: CASSFRDRGSRGYGYTF.

The rearrangement joins TRBV27 to TRBJ1-4; 10 nucleotides align to TRBD1. CDR1 and CDR2 (germline): MNHEY, SMNVEV (reference sequence). This CDR3 region has 21 residues. After removal of 0 bases from V and 7 bases from J, the junction contained 20 bases not matched to a gene. CDR3: CASSLSLGTGDITKSGEKLFF. CDR3 nucleotides: TGTGCCAGCAGTTTATCTCTGGGGACAGGGGACATTACTAAAAGCGGTGAAAAACTGTTTTTT.

CDR3 sequence (DNA): TGTGCCAGTAGAAAGACTGCTGGGGCCAACGTCCTGACTTTC. Protein product: CASRKTAGANVLTF. The chain employs TRBV19 and TRBJ2-6; no reliable D call. The germline V gene encodes CDR1 LNHDA and CDR2 SQIVND (reference sequence). The ends were cut back, 6 bases at V and 2 bases at J, with 8 bases in the middle. The CDR3 consists of 14 residues.

The J gene is TRBJ2-1, the V gene TRBV28; 8 bases align to TRBD2. The germline V gene encodes CDR1 MDHEN and CDR2 SYDVKM. The CDR3 contains 18 residues. V dropped 4 bases and J dropped 0; count of bases not matched to a gene: 11. This chain's CDR3 is CASSSSPGLGSSYNEQFF. CDR3 nucleotides: TGTGCCAGCAGTTCGAGTCCGGGACTAGGGAGCTCCTACAATGAGCAGTTCTTC.

The chain employs TRBV27 and TRBJ2-3, with D possibly matching TRBD1 (6 bases). This CDR3 has 16 amino acids. Trimming left V 2 bases short and J 0 bases short, with 12 bases between. Germline V gene sequence: CDR1 MNHEY, CDR2 SMNVEV (reference sequence). For the CDR3, the DNA is TGTGCCAGCAGTTTACGACAGGTTTTTAGCACAGATACGCAGTATTTT. Translation gives CASSLRQVFSTDTQYF.

The chain has TRBV15 and TRBJ2-3, with 12 bases matching TRBD2. Germline V lookup: CDR1 LNHNV, CDR2 YYDKDF (reference sequence). Trimming at V came to 5 bases and at J to 6 bases, leaving 15 bases not matched to a gene. The CDR3 sequence is 18 residues long. DNA of the CDR3: TGTGCCACCAGCCGGGGGGGGACTAGCGGGCCGCGTAGGGATACGCAGTATTTT. Its protein is CATSRGGTSGPRRDTQYF.